Following are 11 T cell receptor beta chains from one sample sequenced in a study of OX40 agonist ivuxolimab in advanced cancers. This table comes from immunoSEQ multiplex PCR, and its TCRdb copy is limited to in-frame clones, with some not included. The top ten hold less than 65% of the sample, which has about 19,000 clones, 70% to 90% seen once. This sample comprised CD4+ or CD8+ T cells sorted from blood, obtained in a trial of the OX40 agonist ivuxolimab. These TCRs come from an adult with an advanced solid tumor such as melanoma, head and neck, liver or kidney cancer.

This clone appeared a single time. V and J are TRBV15 and TRBJ2-7; D is uncertain. This CDR3 spans 15 amino acids. CDR1 and CDR2 from the germline V gene are LNHNV and YYDKDF (reference sequence). V was pared by 3 bases and J by 6 bases, with 18 bases between. The chain's CDR3 is CATSSWTVGSSEQYF. CDR3 DNA: TGTGCCACCAGCAGTTGGACGGTAGGATCATCCGAGCAGTACTTC.

In this sample, this clone turned up a few times. The chain carries TRBV19 and TRBJ2-5; 11 positions agree with TRBD1. The V and J ends lost 8 bases and 5 bases, in that order; junction bases with no gene match: 7. Germline lookup yields CDR1 LNHDA and CDR2 SQIVND (reference sequence). The CDR3 loop spans 14 amino acids. The CDR3 is CASVGQGAWETQYF. The CDR3 DNA sequence: TGTGCCAGTGTTGGACAGGGGGCGTGGGAGACCCAGTACTTC.

V usage is TRBV28 and J usage is TRBJ2-6, with TRBD1 matching 11 bases. Germline V gene sequence: CDR1 MDHEN, CDR2 SYDVKM. The V and J ends lost 6 bases and 0 bases, in that order; junction bases with no gene match: 7. The CDR3 contains 18 residues. CDR3 region: CASSFGQGAFSGANVLTF. The CDR3 DNA follows: TGTGCCAGCAGCTTTGGACAGGGGGCTTTCTCTGGGGCCAACGTCCTGACTTTC.

The chain employs TRBV28 and TRBJ1-1; D is unclear. This CDR3 has 13 amino acids. Germline CDR1 reads MDHEN; CDR2 reads SYDVKM. With 7 bases removed from V and 3 bases from J, the gap between germline ends came to 12 bases. CDR3 residues: CASKVNGYTEAFF. CDR3 coding DNA: TGTGCCAGCAAGGTAAACGGCTACACTGAAGCTTTCTTT.

This chain links TRBV28 with TRBJ2-2; D might be TRBD1 or TRBD2, each matching 5 bases. The germline V gene encodes CDR1 MDHEN and CDR2 SYDVKM. V was clipped by 7 bases and J by 6 bases, with 18 bases between them. The length of the CDR3 is 15 residues. The CDR3 nucleotides read TGTGCCAGCAAAAGGCAGGGTACGGGGTCCGGGGAGCTGTTTTTT. This sequence encodes CASKRQGTGSGELFF.

This chain connects TRBV29-1 to TRBJ2-3, with D tentatively TRBD1 (6 bases). This CDR3 region has 13 residues. V lost 5 bases, J lost 0 bases, and 9 bases lay in between. Germline-derived CDR1 and CDR2 are SQVTM and ANQGSEA. Here the CDR3 DNA reads TGCAGCGTTTCGAGGGGGAGCACAGATACGCAGTATTTT. Translation: CSVSRGSTDTQYF.

The chain recombines TRBV28 with TRBJ2-7; 9 nucleotides match TRBD1. The CDR3 is 15 residues long. In germline, CDR1 is MDHEN, CDR2 SYDVKM. Trimming at V came to 4 bases and at J to 2 bases, leaving 6 bases not matched to a gene. CDR3 coding DNA: TGTGCCAGCAGTTCGGAAAGGACAGGGGCCTACGAGCAGTACTTC. Amino acids: CASSSERTGAYEQYF. Filled out from reference TRBV28 and TRBJ2-7, the complete variable domain reads DVKVTQSSRYLVKRTGEKVFLECVQDMDHENMFWYRQDPGLGLRLIYFSYDVKMKEKGDIPEGYSVSREKKERFSLILESASTNQTSMYLCASSSERTGAYEQYFGPGTRLTVT.

V gene TRBV5-1 combines with J gene TRBJ2-3, with TRBD2 matching 14 bases. V lost 3 bases to trimming and J lost 0 bases; unmatched junction nucleotides: 9. CDR3 length: 19 residues. The germline V gene encodes CDR1 SGHRS and CDR2 YFSETQ. DNA for the CDR3: TGCGCCAGCAGCTCGGGACTAGCGGGAGCAGGTCGGAGCACAGATACGCAGTATTTT. Residues: CASSSGLAGAGRSTDTQYF.

The J gene is TRBJ1-1, the V gene TRBV27; 7 nucleotides line up with TRBD1. Looked up from germline, CDR1 is MNHEY and CDR2 is SMNVEV (reference sequence). The CDR3 is 12 residues long. The trim removed 10 bases at V and 8 bases at J, leaving 10 bases unmatched. The CDR3 nucleotides read TGTGCCACCGGAATTCTACAGGGGGAAGCTTTCTTT. Residues: CATGILQGEAFF.

The chain uses TRBV4-1 and TRBJ2-5; 12 bases match TRBD2. From germline, CDR1 is MGHRA and CDR2 YSYEKL. The CDR3 is 15 amino acids. V lost 4 bases and J lost 5; bases outside the gene matches: 5. CDR3 DNA: TGCGCCAGCAGCCCGGGACTAGCGGGTGGGGAGACCCAGTACTTC. Protein product: CASSPGLAGGETQYF.

The chain couples TRBV19 to TRBJ1-4; D may be TRBD1 (5 bases). The ends were cut back, 3 bases at V and 8 bases at J, with 13 bases in the middle. CDR3 length equals 14 residues. Germline-derived CDR1 and CDR2 are LNHDA and SQIVND (reference sequence). CDR3 amino acids: CASSMVQGGEKLFF. The CDR3, as DNA: TGTGCCAGTAGTATGGTTCAGGGCGGCGAAAAACTGTTTTTT.